The 26 T cell receptor beta chains below come from one sample, sequenced in a study of blood T cell repertoires in COVID-19. Produced via immunoSEQ multiplex PCR; TCRdb's table is partial and in-frame only. This table holds about 78,000 clones, more than 75% found once. The sequenced sample was peripheral blood. Receptors originate from a man aged 45-60 years with active or convalescent COVID-19.

A few counts support this clone. The rearrangement joins TRBV10-1 to TRBJ2-5; tentative D call: TRBD1 (6 bases). The germline V gene encodes CDR1 WNHNN and CDR2 SYGVQD (reference sequence). The germline V and J ends were trimmed by 6 bases and 3 bases, with 11 bases remaining between them. This CDR3 has 13 amino acids. For the CDR3, the DNA is TGCGCCAGCAGCCGGACAGTGGAAGAGACCCAGTACTTC. Its translation is CASSRTVEETQYF.

The V and J genes are TRBV15 and TRBJ2-3, with 7 bases matching TRBD1. Germline CDR1 reads LNHNV; CDR2 reads YYDKDF (reference sequence). The CDR3 totals 15 residues. The V segment lost 3 bases and the J segment 1 base; nucleotides outside the gene matches: 4. CDR3 sequence: CATSRPQGGTDTQYF. As DNA, the CDR3 is TGTGCCACCAGCAGGCCCCAGGGGGGCACAGATACGCAGTATTTT.

The chain combines TRBV6-5 with TRBJ1-3; no clear D. This CDR3 has 15 residues. CDR1 and CDR2 from the germline V gene are MNHEY and SVGAGI. Trimming took off 4 bases at V and 2 bases at J, with 12 bases between the two ends. CDR3 in DNA: TGTGCCAGCAGTTCCTGGCAGCGGACTGGAAACACCATATATTTT. This sequence encodes CASSSWQRTGNTIYF.

The chain couples TRBV27 to TRBJ1-3; 7 nucleotides line up with TRBD1. V trimming: 6 bases; J trimming: 4 bases; junction bases outside the gene matches: 6. There are 14 residues in the CDR3. Germline values: CDR1 MNHEY, CDR2 SMNVEV (reference sequence). DNA of the CDR3: TGTGCCAGCAGAAAGACAGGGTGGGGAAACACCATATATTTT. Encoded protein: CASRKTGWGNTIYF.

This chain uses TRBV6-5 with TRBJ2-7; 7 nucleotides line up with TRBD1. The CDR3 is 15 amino acids. J lost 0 bases, V lost 3 bases, and 5 bases had no gene match. CDR1 is MNHEY and CDR2 is SVGAGI in the germline V gene. The CDR3 DNA sequence: TGTGCCAGCAGTTATGGACAGGACGACTCCTACGAGCAGTACTTC. Its protein is CASSYGQDDSYEQYF.

The chain employs TRBV7-6 and TRBJ2-1; TRBD2 aligns across 10 bases. V shed 2 bases, J shed 4 bases, and the junction held 2 bases outside the gene matches. The CDR3 extends over 15 amino acids. The germline gives CDR1 SGHVS, CDR2 FNYEAQ. The CDR3 protein is CASSLNSGGYNEQFF. CDR3 sequence (DNA): TGTGCCAGCAGCTTAAATAGCGGGGGGTACAATGAGCAGTTCTTC.

This clone was detected only once. The chain combines TRBV27 with TRBJ1-1; D gene ambiguous. The V end was cut by 2 bases, the J end by 5 bases, with 9 bases between. This CDR3 region has 13 residues. Germline V gene sequence: CDR1 MNHEY, CDR2 SMNVEV (reference sequence). CDR3 nucleotide sequence: TGTGCCAGCAGTTTAGGGCGTAAGACTGAAGCTTTCTTT. This codes for CASSLGRKTEAFF.

The rearrangement joins TRBV28 to TRBJ1-1; D is perhaps TRBD1 (6 bases). Trimming shortened V by 6 bases and J by 3 bases, and 17 bases separated the two germline ends. CDR1 and CDR2 (germline): MDHEN, SYDVKM. The CDR3 runs to 15 residues. The DNA for the CDR3 is TGTGCCAGCAGGCCTCCCCAGGGGCTGGACACTGAAGCTTTCTTT. Its translation: CASRPPQGLDTEAFF. Full variable domain (rest looked up from reference TRBV28 and TRBJ1-1): DVKVTQSSRYLVKRTGEKVFLECVQDMDHENMFWYRQDPGLGLRLIYFSYDVKMKEKGDIPEGYSVSREKKERFSLILESASTNQTSMYLCASRPPQGLDTEAFFGQGTRLTVV.

J is TRBJ2-1 and V is TRBV12-5; no firm D call. Trimming removed 6 bases at V and 4 bases at J, with 10 bases between. Germline V gene lookup returns CDR1 LGHNT and CDR2 FRNRAP. The CDR3 totals 13 residues. CDR3 protein: CASGQNSYNEQFF. CDR3 coding DNA: TGTGCTAGTGGACAAAACAGTTACAATGAGCAGTTCTTC. The whole variable domain, remainder taken from reference TRBV12-5 and TRBJ2-1, is DARVTQTPRHKVTEMGQEVTMRCQPILGHNTVFWYRQTMMQGLELLAYFRNRAPLDDSGMPKDRFSAEMPDATLATLKIQPSEPRDSAVYFCASGQNSYNEQFFGPGTRLTVL.

This clone was found a few times. Other DNA sequences from this sample encode an identical CDR3 as well. The rearrangement links TRBV4-3 to TRBJ1-2, with D tentatively TRBD1 (5 bases). V was cut by 1 base and J by 4 bases, with 7 bases left in between. The CDR3 consists of 13 residues. Germline V gives CDR1 LGHNA, CDR2 YSLEER. In nucleotides, the CDR3 is TGCGCCAGCAGCCAAGGGGGCCTCTATGGCTACACCTTC. This translates into CASSQGGLYGYTF.

The CDR3: CASSQETGTGVGNQPQHF. The CDR3 DNA follows: TGTGCCAGCAGCCAAGAGACCGGGACAGGGGTCGGCAATCAGCCCCAGCATTTT. The rearrangement uses TRBV4-2 and TRBJ1-5; TRBD1 aligns across 10 bases. Per the germline V gene, CDR1 is LGHNA and CDR2 is YNFKEQ. This CDR3 is built from 18 residues. Trimming cost V 0 bases and J 2 bases; bases outside gene matches: 7.

This rearrangement joins TRBV5-1 to TRBJ1-2, with 8 bases matching TRBD1. The V gene end was trimmed by 4 bases and the J gene end by 5 bases; junction bases not matched to a gene: 1. Germline lookup yields CDR1 SGHRS and CDR2 YFSETQ. CDR3 length: 12 residues. The DNA of the CDR3 is TGCGCCAGCAGCGGGGACAGGTATGGCTACACCTTC. Protein product: CASSGDRYGYTF.

This rearrangement joins TRBV5-1 to TRBJ2-5, with D tentatively TRBD2 (6 bases). Deletions cut 0 bases from V and 7 bases from J, with 19 bases between. This CDR3 is 16 amino acids long. CDR1 SGHRS and CDR2 YFSETQ come from the germline V gene. The CDR3 region is CASSLALDGSEGTQYF. CDR3 bases: TGCGCCAGCAGCTTGGCCCTGGACGGCTCGGAGGGGACCCAGTACTTC.

CDR3 coding DNA: TGCGCCAGCAGCTTGGCTCCCGGGGAGTACGAAAAACTGTTTTTT. Residues: CASSLAPGEYEKLFF. The chain uses TRBV5-1 and TRBJ1-4, with D uncertain. From germline, CDR1 is SGHRS and CDR2 YFSETQ. Trimming removed 0 bases at V and 8 bases at J, with 14 bases between. The CDR3 loop spans 15 amino acids.

The chain carries TRBV5-4 and TRBJ2-5, with a weak D call TRBD2 (5 bases). Trimming removed 4 bases at V and 5 bases at J, with 15 bases between. CDR1 and CDR2 from the germline V gene are SGHNT and YYREEE (reference sequence). This CDR3 has 14 residues. Here the CDR3 reads CASSPGGGQETQYF. The DNA for the CDR3 is TGTGCCAGCAGCCCCGGCGGCGGGCAGGAGACCCAGTACTTC.

The V gene is TRBV5-1, the J gene TRBJ2-3; 9 bases match TRBD1. Germline V gene data show CDR1 as SGHRS and CDR2 as YFSETQ. CDR3 size: 17 residues. V lost 0 bases, J lost 0 bases, and 5 bases stayed unmatched. The CDR3 here is CASSLARDRASTDTQYF. CDR3 nucleotides: TGCGCCAGCAGCTTGGCCAGGGACAGGGCAAGCACAGATACGCAGTATTTT.

The chain links TRBV5-1 to TRBJ2-7; no clear D. Germline values: CDR1 SGHRS, CDR2 YFSETQ. Trimming cost V 0 bases and J 5 bases, with 21 bases left between them. The CDR3 sequence is 17 residues long. The CDR3 loop reads CASSLGPENTQSNEQYF. In DNA, the CDR3 is TGCGCCAGCAGCTTGGGGCCAGAAAATACCCAATCGAACGAGCAGTACTTC. Using reference TRBV5-1 and TRBJ2-7 for the parts outside the CDR3, the full variable domain is KAGVTQTPRYLIKTRGQQVTLSCSPISGHRSVSWYQQTPGQGLQFLFEYFSETQRNKGNFPGRFSGRQFSNSRSEMNVSTLELGDSALYLCASSLGPENTQSNEQYFGPGTRLTVT.

This clone was recorded a few times. V and J are TRBV30 and TRBJ2-7, with TRBD1 as a possible D gene (5 bases). The germline V and J ends were trimmed by 0 bases and 2 bases, with 11 bases remaining between them. The CDR3 contains 14 residues. From germline, CDR1 is GTSNPN and CDR2 SVGIG (reference sequence). In nucleotides, the CDR3 is TGTGCCTGGAGTGTTACAGGTTATGCCTACGAGCAGTACTTC. Its protein product is CAWSVTGYAYEQYF.

This clone was observed a single time. The chain combines TRBV11-2 with TRBJ1-1, with D maybe TRBD1 (5 bases). Germline V gene sequence: CDR1 SGHAT, CDR2 FQNNGV. Between the trimmed V and J ends, which lost 6 bases and 0 bases, there was a span of 11 bases. The CDR3 length is 14 residues. The DNA of the CDR3 is TGTGCCAGCAGTAAGGGACTCATGAACACTGAAGCTTTCTTT. Encoded protein: CASSKGLMNTEAFF. The variable domain in full, completed from reference TRBV11-2 and TRBJ1-1, reads EAGVAQSPRYKIIEKRQSVAFWCNPISGHATLYWYQQILGQGPKLLIQFQNNGVVDDSQLPKDRFSAERLKGVDSTLKIQPAKLEDSAVYLCASSKGLMNTEAFFGQGTRLTVV.

Written as DNA, the CDR3 is TGTGCCAGCAGCCGGGGACAGTACAATCAGCCCCAGCATTTT. Translated: CASSRGQYNQPQHF. The chain employs TRBV5-5 and TRBJ1-5; 7 bases align to TRBD1. V was pared by 4 bases and J by 3 bases, with 4 bases of the junction left unmatched. Looked up from germline, CDR1 is SGHKS and CDR2 is YYEKEE (reference sequence). This CDR3 is 14 amino acids long.

V usage is TRBV9 and J usage is TRBJ2-1, with 8 bases identical to TRBD2. The length of the CDR3 is 16 residues. J gave up 2 bases and V 0 bases, and 4 bases lay outside the gene matches. Germline CDR1 is SGDLS and CDR2 is YYNGEE. This CDR3 reads CASSVVAGGPYNEQFF. The CDR3 DNA follows: TGTGCCAGCAGCGTAGTGGCGGGGGGTCCCTACAATGAGCAGTTCTTC.

The rearrangement joins TRBV7-6 to TRBJ1-3; 9 bases are a match to TRBD1. Germline loops: CDR1 SGHVS, CDR2 FNYEAQ. CDR3 length equals 16 residues. J gave up 2 bases and V 5 bases, and 7 bases lay outside the gene matches. The CDR3 DNA sequence: TGTGCCAGCAGCCAAATGGGACAGGGTACTGGAAACACCATATATTTT. Residues: CASSQMGQGTGNTIYF.

The genes are TRBV6-2 or TRBV6-3 and TRBJ1-1; TRBD1 matches 11 bases. Germline values: CDR1 MNHEY, CDR2 SVGEGT. CDR3 length: 15 residues. With V trimmed by 4 bases and J by 5 bases, 6 bases remained unmatched. CDR3 loop: CASSSGQGARTEAFF. CDR3 DNA sequence: TGTGCCAGCAGTTCCGGACAGGGGGCGCGTACTGAAGCTTTCTTT.

This clone was counted once. The chain is built from TRBV6-5 and TRBJ2-3, with TRBD2 matching 8 bases. The CDR3 runs 14 residues. Trimming cost V 11 bases and J 1 base; bases outside gene matches: 8. Germline V gives CDR1 MNHEY, CDR2 SVGAGI. CDR3 in DNA: TGTGCCGCCCAGACTAGCGCAGGCACAGATACGCAGTATTTT. This translates into CAAQTSAGTDTQYF.

The rearrangement uses TRBV28 and TRBJ2-5, with D possibly matching TRBD2 (6 bases). Looked up from germline, CDR1 is MDHEN and CDR2 is SYDVKM. V was shortened by 5 bases and J by 1 base, with 14 bases between the two germline ends. The CDR3 runs 15 residues. CDR3 in DNA: TGTGCCAGCAGTCCCTCCCCGACTAGCCAAGAGACCCAGTACTTC. Translating it yields CASSPSPTSQETQYF.

The chain couples TRBV19 to TRBJ1-2; tentative D call: TRBD1 (6 bases). Germline V CDR1 and CDR2: LNHDA, SQIVND (reference sequence). The CDR3 length is 13 residues. V was shortened by 9 bases and J by 4 bases, with 15 bases between the two germline ends. The CDR3 protein is CASAQGSLYGYTF. The CDR3 DNA is TGTGCCAGCGCTCAGGGGTCTCTCTATGGCTACACCTTC.